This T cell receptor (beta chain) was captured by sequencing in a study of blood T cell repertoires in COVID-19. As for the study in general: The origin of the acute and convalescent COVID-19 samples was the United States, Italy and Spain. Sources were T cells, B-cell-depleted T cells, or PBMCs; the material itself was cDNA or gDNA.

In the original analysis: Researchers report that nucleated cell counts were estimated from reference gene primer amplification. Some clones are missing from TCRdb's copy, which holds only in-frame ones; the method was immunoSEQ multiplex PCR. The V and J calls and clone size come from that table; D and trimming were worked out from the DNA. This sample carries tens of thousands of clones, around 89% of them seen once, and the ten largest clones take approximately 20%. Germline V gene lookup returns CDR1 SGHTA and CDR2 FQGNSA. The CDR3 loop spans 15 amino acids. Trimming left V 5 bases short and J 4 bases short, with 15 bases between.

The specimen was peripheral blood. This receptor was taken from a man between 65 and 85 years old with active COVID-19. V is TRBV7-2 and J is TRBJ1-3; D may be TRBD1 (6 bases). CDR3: CASSLTGQIGNTIYF. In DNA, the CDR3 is TGTGCCAGCAGCCTGACAGGTCAGATCGGAAACACCATATATTTT.